Detailed here is one T cell receptor (beta chain). What it binds is not known. The protocol was immunoSEQ multiplex PCR, while the TCRdb copy is restricted to in-frame clones and leaves out a portion. This sample carries 350,000 to 500,000 clones, roughly 91% of them seen once, and the ten largest clones take about 4.4%. The treatment denotes: 15 to 20 received Ad26.COV2.S at low or high dose, single or two shots; several received placebo; per-sample allocation not given. Day 63 following the first vaccine or placebo injection was when the samples were taken. Ad26.COV2.S expressed prefusion-stabilized spike from the original Wuhan strain. V shed 5 bases, J shed 1 base, and the junction held 13 bases outside the gene matches. This CDR3 comprises 18 residues. The germline gives CDR1 SGDLS, CDR2 YYNGEE. The record originates from a study of Ad26.COV2.S vaccination and SARS-CoV-2 variants. The overall study: Intramuscular Ad26.COV2.S at 5x10^10 or 1x10^11 viral particles.

Study-wide findings and caveats: People who got the vaccine or the placebo had similar non-spike TCR breadth.

This rearrangement joins TRBV9 to TRBJ2-3; 10 bases agree with TRBD1. The sample in question was peripheral blood, obtained in a trial of Ad26.COV2.S vaccine versus placebo. This receptor was identified in a person between 18 and 60 years old who received the Ad26.COV2.S COVID-19 vaccine or a placebo. In DNA form, the CDR3 reads TGTGCCAGCAGGCCGGGACAGGGGTCTCCCAAAGGCACAGATACGCAGTATTTT. Translation: CASRPGQGSPKGTDTQYF.